A single sample gave rise to the 15 T cell receptor beta chains below, sequenced in a study of blood T cell repertoires in COVID-19. Profiled with immunoSEQ multiplex PCR; TCRdb holds only in-frame clones, not every one. The sample carries roughly 120,000 clones, roughly 86% recorded once. The sequencing input was peripheral blood. These receptor sequences come from a middle-aged man with acute or convalescent COVID-19.

The genes are TRBV7-9 and TRBJ2-2; tentative D call: TRBD2 (5 bases). Germline V gene sequence: CDR1 SEHNR, CDR2 FQNEAQ (reference sequence). The CDR3 spans 16 residues. The V and J ends lost 3 bases and 4 bases respectively, with 15 bases between them. The DNA of the CDR3 is TGTGCCAGCAGCTTCGCTCAGCTAGCAGGCACCGGGGAGCTGTTTTTT. This codes for CASSFAQLAGTGELFF. Supplemented by reference TRBV7-9 and TRBJ2-2, the full variable domain reads DTGVSQNPRHKITKRGQNVTFRCDPISEHNRLYWYRQTLGQGPEFLTYFQNEAQLEKSRLLSDRFSAERPKGSFSTLEIQRTEQGDSAMYLCASSFAQLAGTGELFFGEGSRLTVL.

The chain employs TRBV4-1 and TRBJ1-2, with 8 bases matching TRBD1. The J segment lost 6 bases and the V segment lost 2 bases, leaving 8 bases of the junction unmatched. The V gene's germline CDR1 is MGHRA and CDR2 YSYEKL. The CDR3 consists of 15 residues. CDR3 in amino acids: CASSQPGQGDNGYTF. The CDR3, as DNA: TGCGCCAGCAGCCAACCAGGACAGGGTGATAATGGCTACACCTTC.

This clone was seen a single time. The rearrangement joins TRBV24-1 to TRBJ1-5, with D perhaps TRBD1 (5 bases). V lost 3 bases and J lost 3, with 11 bases in between. CDR1 is KGHDR and CDR2 is SFDVKD in the germline V gene. This CDR3 contains 15 residues. CDR3 nucleotides: TGTGCCACCAGTGATCCTGGACAACCCAATCAGCCCCAGCATTTT. Amino acid sequence: CATSDPGQPNQPQHF.

This clone was counted a few times. This chain connects TRBV6-5 to TRBJ2-7, with 9 nucleotides matching TRBD1. The V gene's germline CDR1 is MNHEY and CDR2 SVGAGI. Unmatched junction bases numbered 6, after V lost 6 bases and J lost 3 bases. The CDR3 contains 14 residues. CDR3: CASRTGTGIYEQYF. The CDR3 nucleotides are TGTGCCAGCAGGACCGGGACAGGGATCTACGAGCAGTACTTC.

This sequence joins TRBV12-5 and TRBJ1-6, with 7 bases matching TRBD1. After removal of 5 bases from V and 2 bases from J, the junction contained 6 bases not matched to a gene. The CDR3 totals 16 residues. CDR1 and CDR2 from the germline V gene are LGHNT and FRNRAP. Written as DNA, the CDR3 is TGTGCTAGTGGTGAGCCAGGGACAGCCTATAATTCACCCCTCCACTTT. It translates to CASGEPGTAYNSPLHF.

In its sample, this clone was seen a few times. V is TRBV2 and J is TRBJ2-5, with D perhaps TRBD2 (5 bases). The CDR3 contains 12 residues. Trimming took 8 bases from V and 7 from J, leaving 14 bases between them. In germline, CDR1 is SNHLY, CDR2 FYNNEI. The CDR3 DNA reads TGTGCCAGCGGGCAGGACGAGGGGACCCAGTACTTC. Its translation is CASGQDEGTQYF.

V is TRBV10-3 and J is TRBJ1-2; D call uncertain. The V gene lost 3 bases and the J gene lost 8 bases, with 16 bases spanning the gap. Germline CDR1 ENHRY, CDR2 SYGVKD. The CDR3 has 14 residues. CDR3 nucleotides: TGTGCCATCAGTGAAGGAGGCCCCGGACGCGGCTACACCTTC. It translates to CAISEGGPGRGYTF.

This chain joins TRBV28 and TRBJ2-2; 11 bases fit TRBD1. The germline gives CDR1 MDHEN, CDR2 SYDVKM. The CDR3 loop spans 14 amino acids. Trimming cost V 4 bases and J 6 bases; bases outside gene matches: 1. The CDR3 reads CASSWDRGAGELFF. The CDR3 coding sequence is TGTGCCAGCAGTTGGGACAGGGGGGCCGGGGAGCTGTTTTTT.

This rearrangement joins TRBV4-1 to TRBJ2-7; D unclear. The germline CDR1 and CDR2 sequences are MGHRA and YSYEKL. CDR3 length: 14 amino acids. V gave up 1 base and J gave up 4 bases, with 11 bases separating them. The CDR3 nucleotides are TGCGCCAGCAGCCAAGGACGCGGAAGTTACGAGCAGTACTTC. It codes for CASSQGRGSYEQYF.

The CDR3 DNA sequence: TGTGCCAGCAATATGGGCAACCAAGAGACCCAGTACTTC. Translation gives CASNMGNQETQYF. The chain combines TRBV6-5 with TRBJ2-5; D unclear. V lost 7 bases and J 0 bases, leaving 9 bases between the germline ends. Germline V gene sequence: CDR1 MNHEY, CDR2 SVGAGI. This CDR3 contains 13 residues.

This rearrangement joins TRBV5-1 to TRBJ2-1; 12 bases agree with TRBD2. The V gene's germline CDR1 is SGHRS and CDR2 YFSETQ. The ends lost 4 bases at V and 5 bases at J; junction bases unmatched: 4. The CDR3 is 15 residues long. CDR3 sequence: CASSQGLAGHNEQFF. CDR3 DNA: TGCGCCAGCAGCCAGGGACTAGCGGGTCACAATGAGCAGTTCTTC.

This chain uses TRBV7-9 with TRBJ1-1; 9 bases agree with TRBD1. The CDR3 contains 19 residues. CDR1 and CDR2 from the germline V gene are SEHNR and FQNEAQ (reference sequence). V shed 3 bases, J shed 2 bases, and the junction held 16 bases outside the gene matches. CDR3 amino acids: CASSLLRDRDLAINTEAFF. DNA for the CDR3: TGTGCCAGCAGCTTGTTGCGGGACAGGGATCTCGCTATCAACACTGAAGCTTTCTTT.

This sequence joins TRBV9 and TRBJ2-1, with 7 bases fitting TRBD1. CDR1 and CDR2 (germline): SGDLS, YYNGEE. The CDR3 runs to 13 residues. V lost 0 bases, J lost 6 bases, and 0 bases stayed unmatched. CDR3: CASSVGTGNEQFF. CDR3 nucleotide sequence: TGTGCCAGCAGCGTAGGGACAGGCAATGAGCAGTTCTTC.

V gene TRBV4-2 combines with J gene TRBJ2-2; possibly TRBD2 for D (5 bases). This CDR3 comprises 14 residues. V was cut by 0 bases and J by 6 bases, with 8 bases left in between. CDR1 LGHNA and CDR2 YNFKEQ come from the germline V gene. CDR3 nucleotide sequence: TGTGCCAGCAGCCAAGATTTGCGGGCCGGGGAGCTGTTTTTT. Protein sequence: CASSQDLRAGELFF.

The chain uses TRBV2 and TRBJ1-2; no firm D call. Germline CDR1 reads SNHLY; CDR2 reads FYNNEI. V lost 0 bases to trimming and J lost 11 bases, with 7 bases between them. CDR3 length equals 11 residues. This CDR3 reads CASSEAPGYTF. Here the CDR3 DNA reads TGTGCCAGCAGTGAAGCGCCCGGGTACACCTTC.